The 25 T cell receptor beta chains reported below all come from one sample, sequenced in a study of blood T cell repertoires in COVID-19. Here immunoSEQ multiplex PCR was the method, and the copy in TCRdb shows in-frame clones only, minus some. The sample lists approximately 120,000 clones; over 80% were seen once. Specimen: peripheral blood. The receptors originated from a woman between 55 and 75 years old with acute or convalescent COVID-19.

The genes are TRBV19 and TRBJ1-6; D is unresolved. CDR1 LNHDA and CDR2 SQIVND come from the germline V gene (reference sequence). This CDR3 has 15 residues. V shed 7 bases and J shed 10 bases, with 20 bases lying between them. The DNA of the CDR3 is TGTGCCAGTACCACGAGTTGGGGAGGTAGCTCACCCCTCCACTTT. It codes for CASTTSWGGSSPLHF.

The rearrangement uses TRBV18 and TRBJ2-5; 8 nucleotides agree with TRBD2. The V and J ends lost 2 bases and 2 bases, in that order; junction bases with no gene match: 4. The germline gives CDR1 KGHSH, CDR2 LQKENI. CDR3 length: 15 residues. This chain's CDR3 is CASSPGLAEQETQYF. CDR3 sequence (DNA): TGTGCCAGCTCACCAGGACTAGCCGAGCAAGAGACCCAGTACTTC. Supplemented by reference TRBV18 and TRBJ2-5, the full variable domain reads NAGVMQNPRHLVRRRGQEARLRCSPMKGHSHVYWYRQLPEEGLKFMVYLQKENIIDESGMPKERFSAEFPKEGPSILRIQQVVRGDSAAYFCASSPGLAEQETQYFGPGTRLLVL.

This clone was recorded a few times. The rearrangement links TRBV19 to TRBJ1-1, with TRBD1 identical over 8 bases. CDR1 is LNHDA and CDR2 is SQIVND in the germline V gene (reference sequence). The CDR3 contains 14 residues. V trimming: 4 bases; J trimming: 5 bases; junction bases outside the gene matches: 6. The DNA of the CDR3 is TGTGCCAGTAGTACCGGACAGGGCTTTACTGAAGCTTTCTTT. The encoded protein is CASSTGQGFTEAFF.

V and J are TRBV5-1 and TRBJ1-4; 7 bases are shared with TRBD1. V shed 5 bases and J 5 bases; nucleotides not matched to a gene: 6. This CDR3 has 14 amino acids. Germline loops: CDR1 SGHRS, CDR2 YFSETQ. The CDR3 sequence: CASSNSTGNEKLFF. The DNA of the CDR3 is TGCGCCAGCAGTAACTCGACAGGGAATGAAAAACTGTTTTTT.

This sequence joins TRBV4-1 and TRBJ1-3; 7 bases match TRBD1. This CDR3 region has 18 residues. The germline V gene encodes CDR1 MGHRA and CDR2 YSYEKL. After removal of 0 bases from V and 0 bases from J, the junction contained 8 bases not matched to a gene. This CDR3 is CASSQDWGQPFSGNTIYF. In DNA form, the CDR3 reads TGCGCCAGCAGCCAAGATTGGGGACAGCCATTCTCTGGAAACACCATATATTTT.

In its sample, this clone was seen a few times. Other DNA sequences in this sample translate to the same CDR3. The V call is TRBV12-3 or TRBV12-4, the J call TRBJ2-7; perhaps TRBD1 as D (6 bases). Trimming cost V 5 bases and J 3 bases, with 11 bases left between them. The CDR3 consists of 13 residues. The CDR3, as DNA: TGTGCCAGCAGTCTCAGGGGTAACTACGAGCAGTACTTC. It specifies CASSLRGNYEQYF.

The chain has TRBV5-1 and TRBJ1-4; no definite D call. The CDR3 is made up of 14 amino acids. Germline V CDR1 and CDR2: SGHRS, YFSETQ. The ends were cut back, 4 bases at V and 2 bases at J, with 9 bases in the middle. CDR3 in amino acids: CASSPLLTNEKLFF. CDR3 coding DNA: TGCGCCAGCAGCCCCCTTCTCACTAATGAAAAACTGTTTTTT.

The chain joins TRBV5-1 to TRBJ2-4, with 7 bases identical to TRBD2. Germline V gene data show CDR1 as SGHRS and CDR2 as YFSETQ. Trimming cost V 5 bases and J 0 bases; bases outside gene matches: 8. This CDR3 spans 16 amino acids. The CDR3 coding sequence is TGCGCCAGCAGGGGGGAGGGCCTATTAGCCAAAAACATTCAGTACTTC. This codes for CASRGEGLLAKNIQYF.

This clone is a singleton in its sample. The V call is TRBV28, the J call TRBJ2-5; TRBD2 might be the D (6 bases). This CDR3 contains 16 residues. V was shortened by 11 bases and J by 3 bases, with 25 bases between the two germline ends. Germline values: CDR1 MDHEN, CDR2 SYDVKM. CDR3 in amino acids: CASQGAGTLGKETQYF. CDR3 sequence (DNA): TGTGCCTCCCAGGGAGCGGGTACTCTGGGGAAAGAGACCCAGTACTTC.

A word on this clone: At the DNA level, this CDR3 is encoded by other sequences in the same sample as well. This sequence joins TRBV27 and TRBJ2-7; D remains ambiguous. The germline V and J ends were trimmed by 6 bases and 0 bases, with 3 bases remaining between them. There are 11 residues in the CDR3. Germline values: CDR1 MNHEY, CDR2 SMNVEV (reference sequence). DNA of the CDR3: TGTGCCAGCAGCTCCTCCTACGAGCAGTACTTC. Its translation is CASSSSYEQYF.

This clone was counted once. The J gene is TRBJ2-1, the V gene TRBV3-1 (or the pseudogene TRBV3-2); D is uncertain. V was shortened by 0 bases and J by 4 bases, with 10 bases between the two germline ends. The CDR3 sequence is 15 residues long. CDR1 LGHDT and CDR2 YNNKEL come from the germline V gene (reference sequence). As DNA, the CDR3 is TGTGCCAGCAGCCAAGATGTGGCAGATTACAATGAGCAGTTCTTC. Its translation is CASSQDVADYNEQFF.

V is TRBV23-1 and J is TRBJ1-2; possible D gene TRBD1, 5 bases. TRBV23-1 falls under the ORF class, with uncertain function. V was trimmed by 11 bases and J by 4 bases, leaving 17 bases between them. CDR3 length: 13 amino acids. CDR3: CAHGRGLVYGYTF. The CDR3 DNA reads TGCGCCCACGGGAGGGGACTGGTCTATGGCTACACCTTC.

This clone showed up just once. The chain employs TRBV27 and TRBJ2-3; maybe TRBD2 (6 bases). The CDR3 sequence is 16 residues long. Germline V lookup: CDR1 MNHEY, CDR2 SMNVEV (reference sequence). V lost 5 bases and J 2 bases, leaving 17 bases between the germline ends. The CDR3 reads CASSPYAGSLTDTQYF. CDR3 in DNA: TGTGCCAGCAGTCCTTATGCGGGGAGCCTCACAGATACGCAGTATTTT.

This clone was seen once. The genes are TRBV5-6 and TRBJ2-2; no reliable D call. Trimming took off 7 bases at V and 7 bases at J, with 14 bases between the two ends. This CDR3 comprises 13 residues. CDR1 is SGHDT, CDR2 YYEEEE, per germline. This CDR3 reads CASGNHGGGELFF. CDR3 nucleotide sequence: TGTGCCAGCGGCAACCACGGCGGCGGGGAGCTGTTTTTT. Based on the CDR3 plus reference TRBV5-6 and TRBJ2-2, the full variable domain is DAGVTQSPTHLIKTRGQQVTLRCSPKSGHDTVSWYQQALGQGPQFIFQYYEEEERQRGNFPDRFSGHQFPNYSSELNVNALLLGDSALYLCASGNHGGGELFFGEGSRLTVL.

J is TRBJ2-2 and V is TRBV7-2; 10 bases match TRBD2. CDR1 and CDR2 (germline): SGHTA, FQGNSA. The CDR3 totals 16 residues. V shed 3 bases, J shed 5 bases, and the junction held 6 bases outside the gene matches. This CDR3 reads CASSLLAGAGTGELFF. CDR3 coding DNA: TGTGCCAGCAGCTTGCTAGCGGGGGCCGGGACCGGGGAGCTGTTTTTT. The full variable domain, with the rest looked up from reference TRBV7-2 and TRBJ2-2, is GAGVSQSPSNKVTEKGKDVELRCDPISGHTALYWYRQSLGQGLEFLIYFQGNSAPDKSGLPSDRFSAERTGGSVSTLTIQRTQQEDSAVYLCASSLLAGAGTGELFFGEGSRLTVL.

The rearrangement joins TRBV4-1 to TRBJ1-2; D is ambiguous. This CDR3 has 14 amino acids. V was cut by 0 bases and J by 5 bases, with 10 bases left in between. Germline lookup yields CDR1 MGHRA and CDR2 YSYEKL. DNA for the CDR3: TGCGCCAGCAGCCAAGATGTACAGCTTTATGGCTACACCTTC. This translates into CASSQDVQLYGYTF.

This clone was detected only a few times. CDR3 DNA: TGCGCCAGCAGCTTGAGGGGGAATTCGGAGACCCAGTACTTC. Protein product: CASSLRGNSETQYF. The chain links TRBV5-1 to TRBJ2-5; D might be TRBD1 (6 bases). This CDR3 has 14 residues. Looked up from germline, CDR1 is SGHRS and CDR2 is YFSETQ. V was pared by 1 base and J by 5 bases, with 12 bases between.

The chain couples TRBV19 to TRBJ2-1; 9 bases map to TRBD1. CDR1 LNHDA and CDR2 SQIVND come from the germline V gene (reference sequence). V dropped 3 bases and J dropped 4; count of bases not matched to a gene: 7. This CDR3 has 16 residues. The CDR3 loop is CASSIDWDREYNEQFF. As DNA, the CDR3 is TGTGCCAGTAGTATTGATTGGGACAGGGAGTACAATGAGCAGTTCTTC.

The chain joins TRBV7-6 to TRBJ2-5, with D possibly TRBD2 on 5 matching bases. The CDR3 is 16 residues long. CDR1 and CDR2 (germline): SGHVS, FNYEAQ. V dropped 1 base and J dropped 1 base, with 13 bases sitting between them. This chain's CDR3 is CASSLVGVQIQETQYF. The CDR3 coding sequence is TGTGCCAGCAGCTTAGTCGGGGTACAGATCCAAGAGACCCAGTACTTC.

The table lists this clone with a few counts. The chain combines TRBV15 with TRBJ2-6; D gene unclear. With 6 bases removed from V and 4 bases from J, the gap between germline ends came to 4 bases. Germline CDR1 LNHNV, CDR2 YYDKDF (reference sequence). This CDR3 region has 12 residues. The CDR3 is CATRGGANVLTF. The CDR3 DNA reads TGTGCCACCAGGGGCGGGGCCAACGTCCTGACTTTC.

V usage is TRBV19 and J usage is TRBJ2-1; TRBD1 might be the D (6 bases). This CDR3 contains 15 residues. V shed 1 base and J shed 8 bases, with 15 bases lying between them. Germline lookup yields CDR1 LNHDA and CDR2 SQIVND (reference sequence). For the CDR3, the DNA is TGTGCCAGTAGTATAGTGGGACATGCTAGGGATGAGCAGTTCTTC. Translating gives CASSIVGHARDEQFF.

The chain is built from TRBV2 and TRBJ2-3; no firm D call. V lost 6 bases and J lost 1, with 14 bases in between. Germline CDR1 and CDR2: SNHLY and FYNNEI. The CDR3 covers 15 residues. The CDR3 region has the DNA TGTGCCAGCAGCTATCAGGCGTCTGGCACAGATACGCAGTATTTT. It yields the protein CASSYQASGTDTQYF.

This chain uses TRBV5-6 with TRBJ1-1; maybe TRBD1 (5 bases). Germline V gene data show CDR1 as SGHDT and CDR2 as YYEEEE. Trimming left V 0 bases short and J 0 bases short, with 12 bases between. This CDR3 contains 16 residues. The CDR3 is CASSLVGRGMNTEAFF. In DNA, the CDR3 is TGTGCCAGCAGCTTGGTTGGGAGGGGAATGAACACTGAAGCTTTCTTT.

The chain is built from TRBV28 and TRBJ2-3; 11 bases align to TRBD2. The trim removed 3 bases at V and 3 bases at J, leaving 5 bases unmatched. Germline V gene data show CDR1 as MDHEN and CDR2 as SYDVKM. The CDR3 is 16 amino acids. CDR3 sequence reads: CASSFLAGGPTDTQYF. The CDR3 coding sequence is TGTGCCAGCAGTTTCTTAGCGGGGGGGCCGACAGATACGCAGTATTTT.

The J gene is TRBJ1-4, the V gene TRBV7-9, with D perhaps TRBD1 (6 bases). Trimming stripped 1 base from V and 8 bases from J, with 20 bases between. This CDR3 has 17 amino acids. Looked up from germline, CDR1 is SEHNR and CDR2 is FQNEAQ (reference sequence). The DNA of the CDR3 is TGTGCCAGCAGCTTAGTCGAGACAGGCGCCGGCATGGAAAAACTGTTTTTT. This gives the protein CASSLVETGAGMEKLFF. The full variable domain, rest sourced from reference TRBV7-9 and TRBJ1-4, is DTGVSQNPRHKITKRGQNVTFRCDPISEHNRLYWYRQTLGQGPEFLTYFQNEAQLEKSRLLSDRFSAERPKGSFSTLEIQRTEQGDSAMYLCASSLVETGAGMEKLFFGSGTQLSVL.